Listed here are 16 T cell receptor beta chains from one sample, sequenced in a study of blood T cell repertoires in COVID-19. Sequenced by immunoSEQ multiplex PCR; TCRdb stores in-frame clones only, minus some. The profile shows about 180,000 clones, about 85% of them singletons. Sequencing used peripheral blood. Receptor source: a woman between 25 and 40 years old with active or convalescent COVID-19.

V and J are TRBV28 and TRBJ2-2; D gene unclear. Trimming stripped 2 bases from V and 5 bases from J, with 6 bases between. Germline assignment: CDR1 MDHEN and CDR2 SYDVKM. The CDR3 contains 13 residues. The CDR3 protein is CASSLDRTGELFF. CDR3 DNA: TGTGCCAGCAGTTTAGATCGGACCGGGGAGCTGTTTTTT. Looking up the rest from reference TRBV28 and TRBJ2-2 gives the full variable domain: DVKVTQSSRYLVKRTGEKVFLECVQDMDHENMFWYRQDPGLGLRLIYFSYDVKMKEKGDIPEGYSVSREKKERFSLILESASTNQTSMYLCASSLDRTGELFFGEGSRLTVL.

This clone was seen a few times. V usage is TRBV5-4 and J usage is TRBJ2-1; 9 bases align to TRBD1. After removal of 0 bases from V and 10 bases from J, the junction contained 11 bases not matched to a gene. The germline V gene has CDR1 SGHNT and CDR2 YYREEE (reference sequence). This CDR3 comprises 16 residues. The CDR3 bases are TGTGCCAGCAGCTTGGCCGGGACAGGGACCCGAATAGAGCAGTTCTTC. It specifies CASSLAGTGTRIEQFF. Full variable domain (remainder filled in from reference TRBV5-4 and TRBJ2-1): ETGVTQSPTHLIKTRGQQVTLRCSSQSGHNTVSWYQQALGQGPQFIFQYYREEENGRGNFPPRFSGLQFPNYSSELNVNALELDDSALYLCASSLAGTGTRIEQFFGPGTRLTVL.

The chain couples TRBV4-2 to TRBJ2-7; tentatively, D is TRBD1 (6 bases). Between the trimmed V and J ends, which lost 1 base and 9 bases, there was a span of 22 bases. The CDR3 is made up of 16 amino acids. Germline CDR1 reads LGHNA; CDR2 reads YNFKEQ. The CDR3 sequence is CASSQVMDSSTTRQYF. CDR3 nucleotides: TGTGCCAGCAGCCAAGTCATGGACAGCTCTACTACGAGGCAGTACTTC.

Comments on this clone: Other nucleotide sequences in the sample specify the same CDR3. Written as DNA, the CDR3 is TGTGCCAGCAGCTTCCAGGGGTACAATGAGCAGTTCTTC. Translation: CASSFQGYNEQFF. The chain is built from TRBV7-2 and TRBJ2-1; a possible D gene is TRBD1 (6 bases). The CDR3 length is 13 residues. Trimming took 3 bases from V and 4 from J, leaving 7 bases between them. The germline gives CDR1 SGHTA, CDR2 FQGNSA.

The CDR3 DNA follows: TGTGCCAGCAGCCATCAAGAGACCCAGTACTTC. Its protein product is CASSHQETQYF. The genes are TRBV6-5 and TRBJ2-5; no clear D. The CDR3 has 11 residues. Between the trimmed V and J ends, which lost 6 bases and 2 bases, there was a span of 4 bases. Germline CDR1 MNHEY, CDR2 SVGAGI.

This CDR3 reads CASSDRGWVNEQYF. In DNA, the CDR3 is TGTGCCAGCAGTGACCGGGGGTGGGTTAACGAGCAGTACTTC. The V gene is TRBV2, the J gene TRBJ2-7, with D possibly TRBD2 on 6 matching bases. This CDR3 contains 14 residues. Germline V lookup: CDR1 SNHLY, CDR2 FYNNEI. V was pared by 3 bases and J by 5 bases, with 14 bases between.

V usage is TRBV3-1 (or the pseudogene TRBV3-2) and J usage is TRBJ1-2, with 8 bases that match TRBD1. CDR3 length: 16 residues. The V and J ends lost 1 base and 4 bases, in that order; junction bases with no gene match: 8. Germline CDR1 LGHDT, CDR2 YNNKEL (reference sequence). The CDR3 loop is CASSQGSTGARYGYTF. The CDR3 coding sequence is TGTGCCAGCAGCCAAGGATCGACAGGGGCACGCTATGGCTACACCTTC.

The chain uses TRBV18 and TRBJ2-1; 7 nucleotides line up with TRBD1. After removal of 4 bases from V and 8 bases from J, the junction contained 5 bases not matched to a gene. The CDR3 contains 13 residues. Per germline, CDR1 KGHSH and CDR2 LQKENI. CDR3 sequence reads: CASSQNRGYEQFF. The CDR3, as DNA: TGTGCCAGCTCACAAAACAGGGGCTATGAGCAGTTCTTC.

This rearrangement joins TRBV5-1 to TRBJ2-7; 8 bases agree with TRBD1. CDR1 is SGHRS and CDR2 is YFSETQ in the germline V gene. The V gene end was trimmed by 4 bases and the J gene end by 1 base; junction bases not matched to a gene: 7. The CDR3 consists of 15 residues. CDR3 residues: CASSPAGGPSYEQYF. The CDR3 DNA reads TGCGCCAGCAGCCCGGCAGGGGGCCCTTCCTACGAGCAGTACTTC.

By sample share, this clone is medium-sized (0.01 to 0.1%). V usage is TRBV5-6 and J usage is TRBJ2-5; 8 nucleotides match TRBD2. The junction had 12 bases not matched to a gene; V was cut back by 0 bases and J by 2 bases. The CDR3 has 18 amino acids. Germline values: CDR1 SGHDT, CDR2 YYEEEE. The CDR3 here is CASSLAYHSSGPQETQYF. CDR3 coding DNA: TGTGCCAGCAGCTTGGCGTACCACTCTAGCGGGCCACAAGAGACCCAGTACTTC.

The CDR3 sequence is CASSQVDRADEKLFF. The CDR3, as DNA: TGCGCCAGCAGCCAAGTGGACAGGGCGGATGAAAAACTGTTTTTT. This chain connects TRBV4-1 to TRBJ1-4, with TRBD1 matching 8 bases. With V trimmed by 1 base and J by 6 bases, 4 bases remained unmatched. This CDR3 contains 15 residues. CDR1 and CDR2 from the germline V gene are MGHRA and YSYEKL.

In its sample, this clone was seen once. This chain links TRBV19 with TRBJ2-1; 8 positions match TRBD2. There are 18 residues in the CDR3. The J segment lost 9 bases and the V segment lost 3 bases, leaving 19 bases of the junction unmatched. Germline V lookup: CDR1 LNHDA, CDR2 SQIVND (reference sequence). Here the CDR3 DNA reads TGTGCCAGTAGTATCAGAATAGTACGGCGGGAGGCCTTTTTTGAGCAGTTCTTC. Translating gives CASSIRIVRREAFFEQFF.

The chain uses TRBV21-1 and TRBJ2-2; the table's TRBD2 call for D was not verified on the DNA. TRBV21-1 corresponds to a pseudogene. The CDR3 sequence is 16 residues long. The CDR3 reads CASSRPGTSNTGELFF. The DNA for the CDR3 is TGTGCCAGCAGCAGACCCGGGACTTCGAACACCGGGGAGCTGTTTTTT.

J is TRBJ2-1 and V is TRBV5-1; D may be TRBD2 (5 bases). V shed 0 bases and J shed 13 bases, with 20 bases lying between them. CDR1 and CDR2 (germline): SGHRS, YFSETQ. CDR3 length: 15 residues. The CDR3 region is CASSLEPGGELGQFF. The CDR3 nucleotides are TGCGCCAGCAGCTTGGAGCCGGGTGGGGAGTTAGGACAGTTCTTC.

The gene calls are TRBV28 and TRBJ1-2, with unresolved D. Trimming shortened V by 2 bases and J by 4 bases, and 11 bases separated the two germline ends. This CDR3 comprises 14 residues. In germline, CDR1 is MDHEN, CDR2 SYDVKM. CDR3 DNA: TGTGCCAGCAGTTTAGGAGGAATCGTCTATGGCTACACCTTC. This translates into CASSLGGIVYGYTF.

As regards this clone: The junction and the germline gene differ at one end; a read error may be behind it. This chain uses TRBV12-3 or TRBV12-4 with TRBJ2-7; the D gene is possibly TRBD2 (6 bases). CDR3 length: 12 residues. The CDR3 here is CASSLASWGLEF. The CDR3 coding sequence is TGTGCCAGCAGTTTAGCGTCCTGGGGACTCGAATTC.